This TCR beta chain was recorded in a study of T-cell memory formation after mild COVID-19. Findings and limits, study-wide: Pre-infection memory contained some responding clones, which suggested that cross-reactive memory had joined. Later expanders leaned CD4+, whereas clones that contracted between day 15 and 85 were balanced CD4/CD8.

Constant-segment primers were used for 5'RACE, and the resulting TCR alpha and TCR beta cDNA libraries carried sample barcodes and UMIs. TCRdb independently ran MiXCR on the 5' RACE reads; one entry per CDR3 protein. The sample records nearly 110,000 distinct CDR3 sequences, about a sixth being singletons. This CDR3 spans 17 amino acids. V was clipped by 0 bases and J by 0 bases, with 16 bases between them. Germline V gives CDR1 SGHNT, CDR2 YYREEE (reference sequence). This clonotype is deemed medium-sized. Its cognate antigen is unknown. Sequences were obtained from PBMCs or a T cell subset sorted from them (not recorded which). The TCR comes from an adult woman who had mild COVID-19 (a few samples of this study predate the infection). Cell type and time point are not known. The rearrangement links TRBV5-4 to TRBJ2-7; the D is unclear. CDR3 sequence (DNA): TGTGCCAGCAGCTTGGGAGGCGTGGGCTTGCTCTCCTACGAGCAGTACTTC. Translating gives CASSLGGVGLLSYEQYF.